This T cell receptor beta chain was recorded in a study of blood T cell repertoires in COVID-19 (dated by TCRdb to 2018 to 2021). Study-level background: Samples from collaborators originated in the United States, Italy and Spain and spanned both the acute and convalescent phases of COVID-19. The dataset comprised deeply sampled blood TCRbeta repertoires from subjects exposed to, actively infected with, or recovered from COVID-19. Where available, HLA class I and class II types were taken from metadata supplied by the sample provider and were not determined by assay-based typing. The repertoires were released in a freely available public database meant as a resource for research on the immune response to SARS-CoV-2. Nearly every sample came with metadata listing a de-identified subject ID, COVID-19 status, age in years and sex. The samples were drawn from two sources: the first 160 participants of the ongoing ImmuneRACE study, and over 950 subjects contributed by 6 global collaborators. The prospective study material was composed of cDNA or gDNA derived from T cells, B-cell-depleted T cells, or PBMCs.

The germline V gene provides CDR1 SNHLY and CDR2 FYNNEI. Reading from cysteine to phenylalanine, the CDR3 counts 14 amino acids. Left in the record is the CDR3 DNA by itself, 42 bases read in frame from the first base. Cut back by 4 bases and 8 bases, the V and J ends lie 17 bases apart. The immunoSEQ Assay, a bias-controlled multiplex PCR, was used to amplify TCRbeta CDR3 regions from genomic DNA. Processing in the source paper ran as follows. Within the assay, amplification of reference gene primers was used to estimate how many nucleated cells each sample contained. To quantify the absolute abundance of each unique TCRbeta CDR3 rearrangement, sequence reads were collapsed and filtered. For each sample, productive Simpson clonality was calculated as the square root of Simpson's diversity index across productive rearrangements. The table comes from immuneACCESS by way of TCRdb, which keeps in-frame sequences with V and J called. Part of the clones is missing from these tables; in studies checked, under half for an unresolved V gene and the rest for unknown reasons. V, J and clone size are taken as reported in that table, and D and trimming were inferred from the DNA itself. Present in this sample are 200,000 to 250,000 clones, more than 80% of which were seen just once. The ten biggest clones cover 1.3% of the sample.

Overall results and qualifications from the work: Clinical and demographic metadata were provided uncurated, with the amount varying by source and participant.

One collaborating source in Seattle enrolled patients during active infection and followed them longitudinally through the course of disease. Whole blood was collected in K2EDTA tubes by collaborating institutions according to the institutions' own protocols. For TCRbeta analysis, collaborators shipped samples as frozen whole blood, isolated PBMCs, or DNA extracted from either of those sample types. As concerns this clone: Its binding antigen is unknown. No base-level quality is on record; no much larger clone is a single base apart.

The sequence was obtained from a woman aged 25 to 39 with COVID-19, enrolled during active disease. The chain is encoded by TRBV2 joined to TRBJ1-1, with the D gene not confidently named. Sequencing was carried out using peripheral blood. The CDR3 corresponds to CASSGWAGYAEAFF. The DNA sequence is TGTGCCAGCAGTGGATGGGCGGGGTATGCCGAAGCTTTCTTT.